This T cell receptor (beta chain) was observed in a study of blood T cells in healthy people across ages. PCR was performed a second time for roughly 7 to 12 cycles using a sample-barcoded 5' primer and a J-beta primer mix. TCRdb re-derived calls from the 5' RACE reads in MiXCR, one entry per CDR3 protein. The sample includes about 900,000 distinct CDR3 sequences, around 48% of them seen just once. General observations from the study: Per million T cells, TCR beta diversity dropped roughly linearly as age increased. Changes in expanded clonotypes were possibly confounded, as the CMV status of donors was unknown.

The CDR3 extends over 15 amino acids. Germline V gene sequence: CDR1 SEHNR, CDR2 FQNEAQ (reference sequence). Losses at the gene ends were 1 base for V and 6 bases for J; bases not matched to a gene: 5. This clonotype turned up a few times. Its antigen remains unknown. Healthy individuals of Caucasian origin from Russia, aged about 6 to 95, served as donors. This clonotype originated in a young man in good health. The source material was blood. This chain uses TRBV7-9 with TRBJ2-1; TRBD1 agrees at 8 bases. CDR3 DNA sequence: TGTGCCAGCAGCTTAGTCAGACAGGGGTCCAATGAGCAGTTCTTC. Encoded protein: CASSLVRQGSNEQFF. The full variable domain, with the rest looked up from reference TRBV7-9 and TRBJ2-1, is DTGVSQNPRHKITKRGQNVTFRCDPISEHNRLYWYRQTLGQGPEFLTYFQNEAQLEKSRLLSDRFSAERPKGSFSTLEIQRTEQGDSAMYLCASSLVRQGSNEQFFGPGTRLTVL.